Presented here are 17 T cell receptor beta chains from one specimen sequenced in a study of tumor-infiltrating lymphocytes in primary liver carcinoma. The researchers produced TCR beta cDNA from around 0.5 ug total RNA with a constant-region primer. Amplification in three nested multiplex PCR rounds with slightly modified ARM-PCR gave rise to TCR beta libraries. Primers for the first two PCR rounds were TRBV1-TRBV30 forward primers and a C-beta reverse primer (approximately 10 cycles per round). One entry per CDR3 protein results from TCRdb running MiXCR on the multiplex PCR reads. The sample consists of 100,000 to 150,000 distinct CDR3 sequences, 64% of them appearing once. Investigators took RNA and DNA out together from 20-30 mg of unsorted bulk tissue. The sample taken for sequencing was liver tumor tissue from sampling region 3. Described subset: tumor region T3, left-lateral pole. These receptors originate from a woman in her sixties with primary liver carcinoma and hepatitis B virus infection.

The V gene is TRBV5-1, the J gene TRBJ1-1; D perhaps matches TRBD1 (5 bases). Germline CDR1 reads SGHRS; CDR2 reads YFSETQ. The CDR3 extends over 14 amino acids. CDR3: CGSSLASGHTEAFF. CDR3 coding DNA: TGCGGGAGCAGCTTGGCCTCAGGGCACACTGAAGCTTTCTTT.

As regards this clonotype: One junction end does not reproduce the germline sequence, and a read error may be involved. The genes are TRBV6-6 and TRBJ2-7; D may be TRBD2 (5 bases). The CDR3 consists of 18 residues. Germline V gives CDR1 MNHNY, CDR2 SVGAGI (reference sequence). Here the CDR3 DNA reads TGTTCCAGCAGTTATACTTCAGGACTTGCGGGTACTTCCTACGAGCAGTACTTC. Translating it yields CSSSYTSGLAGTSYEQYF.

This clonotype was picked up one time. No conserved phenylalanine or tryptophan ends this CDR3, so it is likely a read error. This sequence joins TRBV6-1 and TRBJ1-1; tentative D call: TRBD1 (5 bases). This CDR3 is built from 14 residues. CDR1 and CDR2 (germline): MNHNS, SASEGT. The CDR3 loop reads CACRTGTEITEAFY. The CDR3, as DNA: TGTGCCTGCAGGACCGGGACGGAGATCACTGAAGCTTTCTAT.

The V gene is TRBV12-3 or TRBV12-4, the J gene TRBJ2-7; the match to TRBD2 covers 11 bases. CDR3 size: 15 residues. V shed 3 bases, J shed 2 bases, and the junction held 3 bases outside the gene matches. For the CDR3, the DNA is TGTGCCAGCAGTTTGACTAGCGGGGAACCCTACGAGCAGTACTTC. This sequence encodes CASSLTSGEPYEQYF.

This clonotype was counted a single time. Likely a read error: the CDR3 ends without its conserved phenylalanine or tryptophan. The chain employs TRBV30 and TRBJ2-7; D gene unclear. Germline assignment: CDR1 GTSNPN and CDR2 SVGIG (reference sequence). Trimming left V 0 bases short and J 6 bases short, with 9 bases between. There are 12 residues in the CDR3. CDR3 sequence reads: CAWSVSGTEQYS. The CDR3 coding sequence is TGTGCCTGGAGTGTATCGGGTACCGAGCAGTACTCC.

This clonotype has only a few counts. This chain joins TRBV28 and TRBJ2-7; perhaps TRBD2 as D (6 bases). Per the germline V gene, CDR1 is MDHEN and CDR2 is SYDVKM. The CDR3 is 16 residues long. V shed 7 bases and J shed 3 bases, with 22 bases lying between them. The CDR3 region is CASTTPWGGGNYEQYF. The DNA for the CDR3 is TGTGCCAGCACTACCCCCTGGGGAGGAGGGAACTACGAGCAGTACTTC.

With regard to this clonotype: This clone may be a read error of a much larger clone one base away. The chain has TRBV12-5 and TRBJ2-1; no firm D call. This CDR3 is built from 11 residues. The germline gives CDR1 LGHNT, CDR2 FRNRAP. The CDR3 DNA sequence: TGTGCTAGTGATCTGTACAATGAGCGGTTCTTC. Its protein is CASDLYNERFF.

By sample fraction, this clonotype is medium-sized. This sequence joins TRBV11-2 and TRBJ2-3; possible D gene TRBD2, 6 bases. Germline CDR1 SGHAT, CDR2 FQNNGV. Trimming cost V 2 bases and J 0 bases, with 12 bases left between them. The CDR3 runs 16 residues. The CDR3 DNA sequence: TGTGCCAGCAGCTTATCCGGAGGGACTAGCACAGATACGCAGTATTTT. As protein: CASSLSGGTSTDTQYF.

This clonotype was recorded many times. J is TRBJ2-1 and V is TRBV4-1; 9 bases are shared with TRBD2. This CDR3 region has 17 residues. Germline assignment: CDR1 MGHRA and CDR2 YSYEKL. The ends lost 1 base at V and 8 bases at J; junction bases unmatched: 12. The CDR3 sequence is CASSQVVGLAVQDEQFF. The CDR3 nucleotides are TGCGCCAGCAGCCAAGTGGTGGGACTAGCAGTTCAGGATGAGCAGTTCTTC.

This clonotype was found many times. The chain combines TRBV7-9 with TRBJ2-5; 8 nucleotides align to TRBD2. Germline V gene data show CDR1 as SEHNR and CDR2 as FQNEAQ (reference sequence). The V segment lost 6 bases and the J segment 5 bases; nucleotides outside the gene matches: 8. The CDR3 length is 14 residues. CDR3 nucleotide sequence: TGTGCCAGCAGTTTGGCGGGAGGTCGGGAGACCCAGTACTTC. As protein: CASSLAGGRETQYF.

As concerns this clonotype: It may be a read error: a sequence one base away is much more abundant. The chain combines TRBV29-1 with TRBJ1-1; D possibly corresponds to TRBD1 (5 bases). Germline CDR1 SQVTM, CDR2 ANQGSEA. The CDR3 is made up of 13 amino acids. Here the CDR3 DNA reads TGCAGCGTTGTCGGGGGAGTTACGACTGGAGCTTTCTTT. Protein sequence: CSVVGGVTTGAFF.

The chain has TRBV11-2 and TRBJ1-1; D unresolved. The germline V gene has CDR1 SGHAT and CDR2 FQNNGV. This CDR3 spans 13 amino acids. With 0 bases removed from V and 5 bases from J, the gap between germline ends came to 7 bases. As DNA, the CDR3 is TGTGCCAGCAGCTTAGAGGAGGAGACTGAAGCTTTCTTT. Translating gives CASSLEEETEAFF.

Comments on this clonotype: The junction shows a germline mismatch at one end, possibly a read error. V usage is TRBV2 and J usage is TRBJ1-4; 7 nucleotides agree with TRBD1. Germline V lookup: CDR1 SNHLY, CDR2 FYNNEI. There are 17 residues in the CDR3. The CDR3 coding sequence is TGTGTCAGCAGAGAACAGGGGCGACATGCAACTAATGAAAAACTGTTTTTT. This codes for CVSREQGRHATNEKLFF.

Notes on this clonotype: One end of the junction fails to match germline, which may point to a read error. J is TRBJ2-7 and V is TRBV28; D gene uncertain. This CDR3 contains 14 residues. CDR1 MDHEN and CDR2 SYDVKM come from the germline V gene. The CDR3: CASSTWASSYERYF. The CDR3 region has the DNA TGTGCCAGCAGTACCTGGGCCAGCTCCTACGAGCGGTACTTC.

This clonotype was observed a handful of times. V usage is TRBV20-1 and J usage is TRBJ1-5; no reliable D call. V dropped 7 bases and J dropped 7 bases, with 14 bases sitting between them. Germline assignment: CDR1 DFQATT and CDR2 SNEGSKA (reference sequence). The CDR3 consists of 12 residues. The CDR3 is CSVGRKTQPQHF. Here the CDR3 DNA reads TGCAGTGTTGGGAGAAAAACACAGCCCCAGCATTTT.

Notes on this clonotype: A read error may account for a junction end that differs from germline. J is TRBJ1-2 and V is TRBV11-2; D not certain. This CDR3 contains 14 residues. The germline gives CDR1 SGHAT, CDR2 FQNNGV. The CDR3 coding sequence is TGTGCCAGTAGCTTAGCAGGCATTAACTATGACTATACCTTC. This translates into CASSLAGINYDYTF.

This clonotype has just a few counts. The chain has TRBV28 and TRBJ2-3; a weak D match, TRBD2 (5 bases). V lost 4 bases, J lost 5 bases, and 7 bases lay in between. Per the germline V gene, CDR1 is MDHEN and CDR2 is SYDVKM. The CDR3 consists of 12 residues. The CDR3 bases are TGTGCCAGCAGTTCGGGGATAGATACGCAGTATTTT. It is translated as CASSSGIDTQYF.